These 26 T cell receptor beta chains originate from one sample sequenced in a study of CD8 T cells in ankylosing spondylitis. TCRdb itself ran the 5' RACE reads through MiXCR, one entry per CDR3 protein. The table lists about 250,000 distinct CDR3 sequences, 32% of them singletons, with 3.5% to 4.5% in the top ten. What was sequenced was blood, either unsorted or a sorted T cell fraction (not recorded which). The receptors derive from a male donor with ankylosing spondylitis or in good health (not recorded which).

This clonotype was seen a handful of times. The chain employs TRBV12-3 or TRBV12-4 and TRBJ2-3; no clear D gene. The ends were cut back, 0 bases at V and 4 bases at J, with 8 bases in the middle. The CDR3 is 14 amino acids. CDR3 loop: CASSLAEIADTQYF. Written as DNA, the CDR3 is TGTGCCAGCAGTTTAGCCGAGATAGCAGATACGCAGTATTTT.

This clonotype was observed a few times. A junction boundary mismatches the germline segment, possibly from a read error. V is TRBV7-2 and J is TRBJ2-3, with 12 positions matching TRBD2. Looked up from germline, CDR1 is SGHTA and CDR2 is FQGNSA. The CDR3 has 16 amino acids. The CDR3 sequence: CASSLAGGLSADTQYF. The CDR3 nucleotides read TGTGCCAGCAGCCTAGCGGGGGGGTTAAGCGCAGATACGCAGTATTTT.

This clonotype was seen only a few times. The V call is TRBV28, the J call TRBJ2-7; 9 bases align to TRBD1. The CDR3 length is 14 residues. The ends lost 7 bases at V and 4 bases at J; junction bases unmatched: 8. Per germline, CDR1 MDHEN and CDR2 SYDVKM. This CDR3 is CASTLTGGGYEQYF. The CDR3 coding sequence is TGTGCCAGCACGTTAACAGGGGGCGGTTACGAGCAGTACTTC.

This clonotype came up once. The chain employs TRBV12-3 or TRBV12-4 and TRBJ1-2; 7 nucleotides agree with TRBD1. The CDR3 runs 16 residues. V shed 5 bases and J 6 bases; nucleotides not matched to a gene: 15. Here the CDR3 reads CASSTGRGRGFDGYTF. The CDR3 coding sequence is TGTGCCAGCAGTACCGGGCGTGGCAGGGGGTTCGATGGCTACACCTTC.

J is TRBJ2-1 and V is TRBV27; 13 bases are shared with TRBD2. The V segment lost 1 base and the J segment 10 bases; nucleotides outside the gene matches: 10. This CDR3 has 17 residues. Germline V lookup: CDR1 MNHEY, CDR2 SMNVEV (reference sequence). CDR3 bases: TGTGCCAGCAGTTTATACCCCACTAGCGGGGGGGCAGCCGAGCAGTTCTTC. Its translation is CASSLYPTSGGAAEQFF.

This clonotype was found a few times. J is TRBJ1-1 and V is TRBV7-9; D is unresolved. V lost 5 bases and J 3 bases, leaving 13 bases between the germline ends. The CDR3 contains 14 residues. CDR1 and CDR2 from the germline V gene are SEHNR and FQNEAQ (reference sequence). CDR3 amino acids: CASSPTGIDTEAFF. The CDR3 DNA follows: TGTGCCAGCAGCCCCACCGGCATAGACACTGAAGCTTTCTTT. Full variable domain (outside the CDR3, taken from reference TRBV7-9 and TRBJ1-1): DTGVSQNPRHKITKRGQNVTFRCDPISEHNRLYWYRQTLGQGPEFLTYFQNEAQLEKSRLLSDRFSAERPKGSFSTLEIQRTEQGDSAMYLCASSPTGIDTEAFFGQGTRLTVV.

This clonotype was counted only a few times. This chain uses TRBV27 with TRBJ1-4; D might be TRBD1 (5 bases). The CDR3 extends over 15 amino acids. Between the trimmed V and J ends, which lost 8 bases and 7 bases, there was a span of 20 bases. Germline V gene lookup returns CDR1 MNHEY and CDR2 SMNVEV (reference sequence). CDR3 nucleotides: TGTGCCAGCTGGCCCCCGGGACGGAAGGGTGAAAAACTGTTTTTT. Its translation is CASWPPGRKGEKLFF.

The chain joins TRBV7-6 to TRBJ2-1, with D tentatively TRBD1 (5 bases). Germline V gene lookup returns CDR1 SGHVS and CDR2 FNYEAQ. The ends were cut back, 1 base at V and 0 bases at J, with 13 bases in the middle. CDR3 length: 17 amino acids. For the CDR3, the DNA is TGTGCCAGCAGCTTAGTGTTAGGGGTCGACTCCTACAATGAGCAGTTCTTC. Translation gives CASSLVLGVDSYNEQFF.

Many counts were recorded for this clonotype. V gene TRBV18 combines with J gene TRBJ2-5; D unresolved. Germline CDR1 and CDR2: KGHSH and LQKENI. This CDR3 contains 11 residues. V lost 2 bases and J lost 5, with 3 bases in between. CDR3 loop: CASSPGETQYF. CDR3 nucleotides: TGTGCCAGCTCACCAGGGGAGACCCAGTACTTC.

The CDR3 spells CASSYSSSGNTIYF. DNA for the CDR3: TGTGCCAGCAGTTATTCCTCTTCTGGAAACACCATATATTTT. The chain uses TRBV6-5 and TRBJ1-3; D gene unclear. The CDR3 contains 14 residues. Per germline, CDR1 MNHEY and CDR2 SVGAGI. V was trimmed by 3 bases and J by 1 base, leaving 7 bases between them.

This clonotype was seen a handful of times. The CDR3 DNA is TGCGCCAGCGGGGGACAGCAAAACACTGAAGCTTTCTTT. This codes for CASGGQQNTEAFF. The gene calls are TRBV10-2 and TRBJ1-1; the match to TRBD1 covers 7 bases. V gave up 8 bases and J gave up 2 bases; unmatched junction bases: 5. This CDR3 has 13 amino acids. Germline CDR1 and CDR2: WSHSY and SAAADI.

In its sample, this clonotype was seen a few times. This chain joins TRBV3-1 and TRBJ2-2; unclear D gene. The V gene's germline CDR1 is LGHDT and CDR2 YNNKEL (reference sequence). Trimming took off 1 base at V and 4 bases at J, with 7 bases between the two ends. This CDR3 is built from 14 residues. For the CDR3, the DNA is TGTGCCAGCAGCCAAGGGACGGCCACCGGGGAGCTGTTTTTT. Its protein is CASSQGTATGELFF.

This rearrangement joins TRBV5-1 to TRBJ2-1, with 9 positions matching TRBD1. V was pared by 4 bases and J by 5 bases, with 4 bases of the junction left unmatched. The CDR3 sequence is 14 residues long. Germline-derived CDR1 and CDR2 are SGHRS and YFSETQ. Here the CDR3 DNA reads TGCGCCAGCAGCCTGACAGGGGGAAACAATGAGCAGTTCTTC. Translation gives CASSLTGGNNEQFF. Based on the CDR3 plus reference TRBV5-1 and TRBJ2-1, the full variable domain is KAGVTQTPRYLIKTRGQQVTLSCSPISGHRSVSWYQQTPGQGLQFLFEYFSETQRNKGNFPGRFSGRQFSNSRSEMNVSTLELGDSALYLCASSLTGGNNEQFFGPGTRLTVL.

As for this clonotype: A read error may account for a junction end that differs from germline. The CDR3 spells CASSLDTRWDEQYF. Written as DNA, the CDR3 is TGTGCCAGCAGCTTAGACACCCGCTGGGACGAGCAGTACTTC. The V gene is TRBV12-3 or TRBV12-4, the J gene TRBJ2-7; no clear D. The CDR3 extends over 14 amino acids.

This clonotype was seen a few times. The chain has TRBV20-1 and TRBJ2-1; the match to TRBD1 covers 12 bases. The junction had 2 bases not matched to a gene; V was cut back by 2 bases and J by 0 bases. This CDR3 contains 16 residues. Germline V gene data show CDR1 as DFQATT and CDR2 as SNEGSKA (reference sequence). CDR3 residues: CSARKGQGASYNEQFF. CDR3 DNA sequence: TGCAGTGCTAGAAAGGGACAGGGGGCCTCCTACAATGAGCAGTTCTTC.

CDR3 loop: CASSFEVFAGAPYEQYF. DNA of the CDR3: TGTGCCAGCAGCTTTGAGGTGTTCGCGGGGGCGCCCTACGAGCAGTACTTC. V gene TRBV5-5 combines with J gene TRBJ2-7; D might be TRBD2 (7 bases). Germline V gene lookup returns CDR1 SGHKS and CDR2 YYEKEE (reference sequence). The length of the CDR3 is 17 residues. V was shortened by 2 bases and J by 2 bases, with 20 bases between the two germline ends. Together with reference TRBV5-5 and TRBJ2-7, the CDR3 gives the full variable domain: DAGVTQSPTHLIKTRGQQVTLRCSPISGHKSVSWYQQVLGQGPQFIFQYYEKEERGRGNFPDRFSARQFPNYSSELNVNALLLGDSALYLCASSFEVFAGAPYEQYFGPGTRLTVT.

The rearrangement uses TRBV7-3 and TRBJ1-6; D call uncertain. V was clipped by 2 bases and J by 9 bases, with 14 bases between them. This CDR3 has 15 amino acids. Germline CDR1 is SGHTA and CDR2 is FQGTGA. The CDR3 sequence: CASSLDGGFGSPLHF. The CDR3 DNA reads as TGTGCCAGCAGCTTAGATGGTGGATTTGGTTCACCCCTCCACTTT.

The DNA for the CDR3 is TGTGCCAGCAGCTCGATGGGAGGCCAGTACTTC. Amino acids: CASSSMGGQYF. V gene TRBV5-5 combines with J gene TRBJ2-5; maybe TRBD2 (6 bases). The germline V gene has CDR1 SGHKS and CDR2 YYEKEE (reference sequence). Trimming cost V 3 bases and J 10 bases, with 10 bases left between them. This CDR3 has 11 residues.

This clonotype came up a few times. The V call is TRBV20-1, the J call TRBJ2-5; D is possibly TRBD2 (6 bases). Germline V gives CDR1 DFQATT, CDR2 SNEGSKA (reference sequence). The CDR3 is 16 residues long. V was pared by 1 base and J by 7 bases, with 22 bases between. This CDR3 reads CSARGVGRTKEGTQYF. DNA of the CDR3: TGCAGTGCTAGAGGGGTGGGGCGGACTAAGGAAGGGACCCAGTACTTC.

The V call is TRBV11-2, the J call TRBJ2-3; 9 nucleotides match TRBD2. Germline lookup yields CDR1 SGHAT and CDR2 FQNNGV. The CDR3 is 21 amino acids. V lost 2 bases to trimming and J lost 1 base; unmatched junction nucleotides: 19. The CDR3 nucleotides read TGTGCCAGCAGCTTATTCCGGTGGCGCTACGCGGGGGGGCTAGGCACAGATACGCAGTATTTT. Its protein product is CASSLFRWRYAGGLGTDTQYF.

V and J are TRBV10-2 and TRBJ2-1; unclear D gene. CDR3 length: 13 amino acids. V was trimmed by 7 bases and J by 3 bases, leaving 10 bases between them. Germline V gene lookup returns CDR1 WSHSY and CDR2 SAAADI. The DNA for the CDR3 is TGCGCCAGCACTCAACTCCTCTACAATGAGCAGTTCTTC. This encodes CASTQLLYNEQFF.

This chain links TRBV6-1 with TRBJ2-7; D tentatively fits TRBD1 or TRBD2 (5 bases each). This CDR3 is 14 amino acids long. CDR1 and CDR2 from the germline V gene are MNHNS and SASEGT. V was shortened by 6 bases and J by 3 bases, with 15 bases between the two germline ends. The CDR3 DNA reads TGTGCCAGCAGACCAAGGGACCTTTACTACGAGCAGTACTTC. This translates into CASRPRDLYYEQYF.

This clonotype was observed a few times. V usage is TRBV7-8 and J usage is TRBJ2-7, with D uncertain. CDR3 length: 15 residues. Germline CDR1 SGHVS, CDR2 FQNEAQ. V was trimmed by 0 bases and J by 4 bases, leaving 13 bases between them. CDR3 sequence: CASSLARQLLYEQYF. The CDR3 DNA follows: TGTGCCAGCAGCTTAGCGCGGCAGCTCCTTTACGAGCAGTACTTC.

The chain couples TRBV12-3 or TRBV12-4 to TRBJ2-3, with D unresolved. Trimming cost V 6 bases and J 6 bases, with 13 bases left between them. This CDR3 contains 13 residues. For the CDR3, the DNA is TGTGCCAGCAGAACCCCGGGCAGTGATACGCAGTATTTT. Amino acids: CASRTPGSDTQYF.

This clonotype was counted between two and nine times. The rearrangement uses TRBV7-2 and TRBJ2-1, with 8 bases identical to TRBD2. The CDR3 is made up of 16 amino acids. In germline, CDR1 is SGHTA, CDR2 FQGNSA. Trimming at V came to 3 bases and at J to 1 base, leaving 5 bases not matched to a gene. CDR3 region: CASSFGGGQSYNEQFF. In DNA, the CDR3 is TGTGCCAGCAGCTTCGGGGGGGGCCAGTCCTACAATGAGCAGTTCTTC.

This clonotype has more than one count but fewer than ten. This chain connects TRBV20-1 to TRBJ1-4; D might be TRBD1 (5 bases). The CDR3 consists of 13 residues. CDR1 DFQATT and CDR2 SNEGSKA come from the germline V gene (reference sequence). Trimming left V 8 bases short and J 0 bases short, with 10 bases between. The CDR3 here is CSHGTATNEKLFF. DNA for the CDR3: TGCAGTCACGGGACCGCAACTAATGAAAAACTGTTTTTT.